The 22 T cell receptor beta chains presented below share a single source sample, sequenced in a study of blood T cell repertoires in COVID-19. TCRdb's table, derived via immunoSEQ multiplex PCR, lists solely in-frame clones and lacks some. The sample carries roughly 220,000 clones, 70% to 90% recorded once. Sample: peripheral blood. These receptors were collected from a man aged 25 to 40 who had recovered from COVID-19.

The rearrangement uses TRBV19 and TRBJ2-4, with D possibly TRBD1 on 6 matching bases. The length of the CDR3 is 15 residues. The germline CDR1 and CDR2 sequences are LNHDA and SQIVND (reference sequence). Trimming pared 5 bases from V and 6 bases from J, leaving 17 bases between. The CDR3 bases are TGTGCCAGTAGTTCACAGGGTTTAGGTGGAAACATTCAGTACTTC. Protein product: CASSSQGLGGNIQYF.

The chain combines TRBV5-6 with TRBJ2-1; 7 nucleotides agree with TRBD1. CDR1 and CDR2 from the germline V gene are SGHDT and YYEEEE. The CDR3 has 15 amino acids. V dropped 0 bases and J dropped 3; count of bases not matched to a gene: 3. The CDR3 protein is CASSLEDRLYNEQFF. The CDR3 nucleotides are TGTGCCAGCAGCTTGGAGGACAGGCTCTACAATGAGCAGTTCTTC.

The rearrangement joins TRBV3-1 (or the pseudogene TRBV3-2) to TRBJ1-2, with no clear D. Between the trimmed V and J ends, which lost 1 base and 3 bases, there was a span of 9 bases. CDR1 and CDR2 from the germline V gene are LGHDT and YNNKEL (reference sequence). This CDR3 comprises 14 residues. In nucleotides, the CDR3 is TGTGCCAGCAGCCAAGTGGTAACGGACTATGGCTACACCTTC. Amino acid sequence: CASSQVVTDYGYTF.

This clone is a singleton in its sample. The rearrangement links TRBV4-1 to TRBJ2-3, with TRBD2 identical over 14 bases. Losses at the gene ends were 5 bases for V and 6 bases for J; bases not matched to a gene: 10. CDR1 and CDR2 from the germline V gene are MGHRA and YSYEKL. The CDR3 is 17 residues long. CDR3 in amino acids: CASSKGLAGASGDTQYF. DNA for the CDR3: TGCGCCAGCAGCAAGGGACTAGCGGGGGCGTCGGGGGATACGCAGTATTTT.

The J gene is TRBJ2-7, the V gene TRBV6-5, with D maybe TRBD1 (8 bases). The CDR3 extends over 15 amino acids. V dropped 2 bases and J dropped 4 bases, with 15 bases sitting between them. CDR1 and CDR2 (germline): MNHEY, SVGAGI. The CDR3 DNA reads as TGTGCCAGCAGTTACGCATACAGGGGGGGTTACGAGCAGTACTTC. It encodes CASSYAYRGGYEQYF.

A few counts support this clone. V gene TRBV10-1 combines with J gene TRBJ1-1; 9 positions agree with TRBD1. Per germline, CDR1 WNHNN and CDR2 SYGVQD (reference sequence). The J segment lost 9 bases and the V segment lost 2 bases, leaving 4 bases of the junction unmatched. This CDR3 region has 13 residues. For the CDR3, the DNA is TGCGCCAGCAGTGAGCAGGGGACAGGGAAAGCTTTCTTT. It yields the protein CASSEQGTGKAFF.

This clone was seen only a few times. The chain employs TRBV27 and TRBJ2-6; D possibly corresponds to TRBD1 (6 bases). CDR3 size: 15 residues. From germline, CDR1 is MNHEY and CDR2 SMNVEV (reference sequence). V gave up 6 bases and J gave up 3 bases, with 12 bases separating them. CDR3 in amino acids: CASSQAGVGANVLTF. DNA of the CDR3: TGTGCCAGCAGCCAGGCAGGGGTTGGGGCCAACGTCCTGACTTTC.

The chain uses TRBV19 and TRBJ2-3, with a tentative D call TRBD2 (7 bases). Germline V gene sequence: CDR1 LNHDA, CDR2 SQIVND (reference sequence). Trimming shortened V by 9 bases and J by 3 bases, and 13 bases separated the two germline ends. CDR3 length: 13 amino acids. CDR3 loop: CASRGAGTDTQYF. The CDR3 region has the DNA TGTGCCAGCCGGGGGGCCGGGACAGATACGCAGTATTTT.

The chain joins TRBV18 to TRBJ1-1; 8 nucleotides line up with TRBD1. Per the germline V gene, CDR1 is KGHSH and CDR2 is LQKENI. The CDR3 loop spans 16 amino acids. With V trimmed by 6 bases and J by 1 base, 10 bases remained unmatched. The CDR3 loop is CASSPVGQATNTEAFF. In DNA, the CDR3 is TGTGCCAGCTCCCCAGTGGGACAGGCAACGAACACTGAAGCTTTCTTT.

The chain couples TRBV24-1 to TRBJ2-1; weak D call: TRBD2 (6 bases). Trimming left V 0 bases short and J 8 bases short, with 7 bases between. The CDR3 is made up of 13 amino acids. Germline V CDR1 and CDR2: KGHDR, SFDVKD. The CDR3 coding sequence is TGTGCCACCAGTGATTTGGGGGGGTATGAGCAGTTCTTC. Translating gives CATSDLGGYEQFF.

This clone was counted a single time. V usage is TRBV4-2 and J usage is TRBJ2-3, with D perhaps TRBD2 (6 bases). Germline loops: CDR1 LGHNA, CDR2 YNFKEQ. The CDR3 contains 16 residues. V gave up 3 bases and J gave up 1 base, with 14 bases separating them. The CDR3 spells CASSQTTGVGTDTQYF. The CDR3 DNA is TGTGCCAGCAGCCAGACCACGGGGGTAGGCACAGATACGCAGTATTTT.

The chain uses TRBV25-1 and TRBJ2-1, with TRBD2 as a possible D gene (7 bases). This CDR3 is built from 16 residues. CDR1 MGHDK and CDR2 SYGVNS come from the germline V gene. The V and J ends lost 4 bases and 0 bases respectively, with 13 bases between them. The CDR3 DNA reads TGTGCCAGCAGTGGGGAGGGGGGGAGCTCCTACAATGAGCAGTTCTTC. Translated: CASSGEGGSSYNEQFF.

The rearrangement uses TRBV29-1 and TRBJ2-2; unclear D gene. V lost 4 bases and J 6 bases, leaving 12 bases between the germline ends. The CDR3 is made up of 13 amino acids. Germline CDR1 SQVTM, CDR2 ANQGSEA. The CDR3 region has the DNA TGCAGCGTTGGGGCGACCAGTGCCGGGGAGCTGTTTTTT. Amino acids: CSVGATSAGELFF.

The chain joins TRBV30 to TRBJ2-7; 8 nucleotides line up with TRBD1. The CDR3 consists of 14 residues. V lost 1 base and J lost 7; bases outside the gene matches: 9. CDR1 is GTSNPN, CDR2 SVGIG, per germline (reference sequence). CDR3 nucleotides: TGTGCCTGGAGTGCGGGACAGGCCCTGGGAGAGCAGTACTTC. It translates to CAWSAGQALGEQYF.

This clone is a singleton in its sample. The chain couples TRBV6-5 to TRBJ2-7, with TRBD1 identical over 7 bases. Germline CDR1 MNHEY, CDR2 SVGAGI. J gave up 2 bases and V 0 bases, and 4 bases lay outside the gene matches. The CDR3 is 15 residues long. CDR3 region: CASSYSTGQPYEQYF. CDR3 coding DNA: TGTGCCAGCAGTTACTCGACAGGGCAACCCTACGAGCAGTACTTC.

The chain links TRBV9 to TRBJ2-7; possible D gene TRBD2, 5 bases. V was trimmed by 4 bases and J by 3 bases, leaving 14 bases between them. From germline, CDR1 is SGDLS and CDR2 YYNGEE. This CDR3 has 14 residues. The CDR3: CASSPGRIGYEQYF. The CDR3 nucleotides read TGTGCCAGCAGCCCGGGGAGAATTGGCTACGAGCAGTACTTC.

This chain uses TRBV30 with TRBJ2-7, with 7 bases matching TRBD1. The CDR3 is 13 amino acids. The V segment lost 3 bases and the J segment 4 bases; nucleotides outside the gene matches: 6. CDR1 GTSNPN and CDR2 SVGIG come from the germline V gene (reference sequence). CDR3 in DNA: TGTGCCTGGAGCCCGGGACAGCCTTACGAGCAGTACTTC. This sequence encodes CAWSPGQPYEQYF.

This chain joins TRBV2 and TRBJ2-3; 9 positions agree with TRBD2. Germline V gene sequence: CDR1 SNHLY, CDR2 FYNNEI. V dropped 8 bases and J dropped 6; count of bases not matched to a gene: 6. This CDR3 has 13 amino acids. CDR3: CASLSGGFDTQYF. CDR3 in DNA: TGTGCCAGCCTTAGCGGGGGCTTTGATACGCAGTATTTT.

The rearrangement joins TRBV7-2 to TRBJ1-5; 8 positions agree with TRBD1. With 2 bases clipped from V and 4 bases from J, the junction kept 13 bases outside the gene matches. Germline loops: CDR1 SGHTA, CDR2 FQGNSA. The CDR3 runs to 18 residues. The DNA of the CDR3 is TGTGCCAGCAGCTTAAGGGGCAGGGGGCTTATTGGAAATCAGCCCCAGCATTTT. Translating gives CASSLRGRGLIGNQPQHF.

The chain recombines TRBV10-3 with TRBJ1-2; tentative D call: TRBD1 (6 bases). CDR1 is ENHRY and CDR2 is SYGVKD in the germline V gene. CDR3 size: 14 residues. V was clipped by 4 bases and J by 4 bases, with 13 bases between them. CDR3: CAISVNGTSYGYTF. The DNA of the CDR3 is TGTGCCATCAGTGTTAACGGGACAAGCTATGGCTACACCTTC.

The CDR3, as DNA: TGTGCCAGCAGCCAAGGACAGGCAGTGGGCTACACCTTC. Encoded protein: CASSQGQAVGYTF. The chain links TRBV6-5 to TRBJ1-2; 7 bases fit TRBD1. The germline V gene has CDR1 MNHEY and CDR2 SVGAGI. With V trimmed by 6 bases and J by 8 bases, 9 bases remained unmatched. This CDR3 comprises 13 residues.

This chain uses TRBV30 with TRBJ1-5; D gene ambiguous. Germline values: CDR1 GTSNPN, CDR2 SVGIG (reference sequence). The CDR3 length is 15 residues. V gave up 2 bases and J gave up 1 base, with 12 bases separating them. CDR3 DNA: TGTGCCTGGAGTAACCAGATCGGGAGCAATCAGCCCCAGCATTTT. Protein product: CAWSNQIGSNQPQHF.